Given below is one T cell receptor (beta chain) in context. Its target antigen remains unknown. Base qualities are missing; no much larger clone stands one base away. V lost 4 bases and J lost 6 bases; the stretch between them is 10 bases long. The germline V gene encodes CDR1 KGHSH and CDR2 LQKENI. Inclusive of the bounding cysteine and phenylalanine, the CDR3 is 12 residues long. The read is trimmed to its CDR3 DNA, 36 bases read in frame from base 1. This record comes from a study of resident and recirculating memory T cells in vitiligo listed by TCRdb under 2018. With respect to the entire study: For TCR beta sequencing, each of a few stable vitiligo patients provided PBMCs along with epidermis taken by shave biopsy from two lesional and two nonlesional sites. Right before genomic DNA was extracted using the Qiagen DNeasy Blood & Tissue Kit, the samples were homogenized with no cell sorting step. The goal of the human TCR beta sequencing was to check whether lesional vitiligo skin contained specific clones that differed from the clones found in nonlesional skin and blood. Results and caveats for the whole study, not just this receptor: Future mechanistic studies are needed so that the relative contributions of the lesion-infiltrating T cell clones and of human Trm versus Tcm pools can be evaluated. No unique dominant TCR clone was detected, and clonality varied among vitiligo lesions. Overlap and correlation analysis found no significant repertoire overlap between any two biopsies, even biopsies from the same patient, apart from each lesion compared with itself. TCR sequences were not found to be conserved across biopsy sites or patients, suggesting that different lesions are infiltrated by different T cell clones, a pattern described as private specificity.

Vitiligo was considered stable when no change in lesions had been observed over the previous 6 months. To count as stable, patients also needed to show no confetti depigmentation, which is a clinical sign of active vitiligo. Any patient who had received treatment in the previous three months was excluded. PBMCs were isolated from heparinized blood by Ficoll density gradient centrifugation and then flash-frozen. TCR beta chains were amplified from genomic DNA with the immunoSEQ hsTCRB kit. The immunoSEQ service sequenced the TCR beta libraries on an Illumina MiSeq instrument. As for how the authors treated the data: The immunoSEQ Analyzer was used to analyze the repertoire data. Here the immuneACCESS table is served through TCRdb, limited to in-frame sequences with V and J called. Missing clones are a known gap in these copies; in checked studies unresolved V genes cover under half, and the rest lacks a known reason. V, J and clone size are those of that table, while D and trimming were read from the DNA. The sample contains roughly 80,000 clones, 92% of them found a single time. In total, the top ten clones hold about 5.5% of the sample.

The sequencing sample was made of blood. The clonotype originates from a male donor with vitiligo. The sequence joins TRBV18 to TRBJ2-7, with TRBD1 perhaps the D gene, on 5 matching bases. CDR3 region: CASSQRGGEQYF. At the DNA level, the sequence is TGTGCCAGCTCACAAAGGGGTGGCGAGCAGTACTTC. Reference TRBV18 and TRBJ2-7 proteins supply the regions before and after the CDR3; the full variable domain is: NAGVMQNPRHLVRRRGQEARLRCSPMKGHSHVYWYRQLPEEGLKFMVYLQKENIIDESGMPKERFSAEFPKEGPSILRIQQVVRGDSAAYFCASSQRGGEQYFGPGTRLTVT.